A single sample gave rise to the 4 T cell receptor beta chains below, sequenced in a study of CD8 T cells in ankylosing spondylitis. TCRdb fed the 5' RACE reads into MiXCR, producing one record per CDR3 protein. The sample lists about 250,000 distinct CDR3 sequences; roughly 8.2% were seen once. The source material was blood, either unsorted or a sorted T cell fraction (not recorded which). These receptors originate from a female donor with ankylosing spondylitis or in good health (not recorded which).

The chain carries TRBV7-2 and TRBJ2-5, with D unresolved. V gave up 3 bases and J gave up 1 base, with 6 bases separating them. The CDR3 contains 13 residues. Per germline, CDR1 SGHTA and CDR2 FQGNSA. CDR3 in DNA: TGTGCCAGCAGCTTGAATCGCCAAGAGACCCAGTACTTC. Residues: CASSLNRQETQYF.

The genes are TRBV7-6 and TRBJ2-1; 9 positions match TRBD2. V dropped 0 bases and J dropped 6; count of bases not matched to a gene: 6. The CDR3 runs 16 residues. CDR1 is SGHVS and CDR2 is FNYEAQ in the germline V gene. DNA for the CDR3: TGTGCCAGCAGCTTAGCGCGGGAGGGCCGGGGCAATGAGCAGTTCTTC. Protein: CASSLAREGRGNEQFF.

The sample holds a few counts of this clonotype. The chain links TRBV29-1 to TRBJ1-1; D uncertain. The CDR3 runs to 12 residues. Germline V gene lookup returns CDR1 SQVTM and CDR2 ANQGSEA. V lost 4 bases to trimming and J lost 1 base, with 7 bases between them. The CDR3 DNA sequence: TGCAGCGTTGGCGTGAAGAACACTGAAGCTTTCTTT. Protein product: CSVGVKNTEAFF.

This clonotype was seen repeatedly, ten times or more. The gene calls are TRBV7-8 and TRBJ2-3; no clear D gene. CDR3 length: 14 residues. Germline V CDR1 and CDR2: SGHVS, FQNEAQ. V was pared by 1 base and J by 4 bases, with 9 bases between. Here the CDR3 DNA reads TGTGCCAGCAGCTTAGGAGCAACCTCAGATACGCAGTATTTT. This sequence encodes CASSLGATSDTQYF.